This T cell receptor beta chain derives from a study of cytomegalovirus exposure and HLA in healthy donors. Turning to the study itself: Unique TCRs numbering approximately 81 million, obtained from HLA-typed donors, made up an early data release.

V lost 7 bases to trimming and J lost 0 bases, with 16 bases between them. CDR1 is GTSNPN and CDR2 is SVGIG in the germline V gene (reference sequence). This CDR3 region has 16 residues. Primers: 60 Vbeta forward and 13 Jbeta reverse. Produced via immunoSEQ multiplex PCR; TCRdb's table is partial and in-frame only. The sample yields about 170,000 clones, 65% to 85% seen once. Source material: PBMCs. The TCR originated in a woman aged 50 to 60 in good health and CMV-seropositive. The genes are TRBV30 and TRBJ1-6; tentative D call: TRBD1 (5 bases). DNA of the CDR3: TGTGCCTATAGACAGTATTCAGGCTCCTATAATTCACCCCTCCACTTT. The encoded protein is CAYRQYSGSYNSPLHF.